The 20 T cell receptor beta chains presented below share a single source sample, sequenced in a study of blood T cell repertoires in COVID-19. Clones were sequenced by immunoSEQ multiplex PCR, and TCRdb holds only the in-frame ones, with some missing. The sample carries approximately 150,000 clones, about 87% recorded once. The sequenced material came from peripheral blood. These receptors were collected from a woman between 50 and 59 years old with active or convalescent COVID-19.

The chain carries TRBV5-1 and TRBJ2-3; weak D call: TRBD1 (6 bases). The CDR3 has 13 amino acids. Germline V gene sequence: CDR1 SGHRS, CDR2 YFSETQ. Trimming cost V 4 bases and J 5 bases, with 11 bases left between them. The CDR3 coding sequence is TGCGCCAGCAGCCCAGGGGTCCAAGATACGCAGTATTTT. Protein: CASSPGVQDTQYF.

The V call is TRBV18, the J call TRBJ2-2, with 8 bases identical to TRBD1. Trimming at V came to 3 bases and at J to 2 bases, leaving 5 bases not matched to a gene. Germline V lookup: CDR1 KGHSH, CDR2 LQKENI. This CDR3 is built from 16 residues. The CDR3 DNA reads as TGTGCCAGCTCACCGCCGACAGGGGAAAACACCGGGGAGCTGTTTTTT. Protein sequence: CASSPPTGENTGELFF.

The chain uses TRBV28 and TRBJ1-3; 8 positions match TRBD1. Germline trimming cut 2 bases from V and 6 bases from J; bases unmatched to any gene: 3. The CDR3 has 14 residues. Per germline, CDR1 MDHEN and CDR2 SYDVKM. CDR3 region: CASSLMQGANTIYF. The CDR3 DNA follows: TGTGCCAGCAGTTTAATGCAGGGGGCAAACACCATATATTTT.

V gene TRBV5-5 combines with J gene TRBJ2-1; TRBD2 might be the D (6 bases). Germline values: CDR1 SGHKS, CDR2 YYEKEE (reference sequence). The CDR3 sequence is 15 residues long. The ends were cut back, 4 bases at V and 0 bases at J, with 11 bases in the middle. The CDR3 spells CASSPGDSSYNEQFF. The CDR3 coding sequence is TGTGCCAGCAGCCCTGGGGACTCCTCCTACAATGAGCAGTTCTTC.

In DNA form, the CDR3 reads TGTGCCAGCAGAGGACAGGGGAATCAGCCCCAGCATTTT. Translation gives CASRGQGNQPQHF. This chain uses TRBV2 with TRBJ1-5, with 9 bases matching TRBD1. The germline V gene has CDR1 SNHLY and CDR2 FYNNEI. V shed 6 bases, J shed 4 bases, and the junction held 1 base outside the gene matches. This CDR3 has 13 amino acids.

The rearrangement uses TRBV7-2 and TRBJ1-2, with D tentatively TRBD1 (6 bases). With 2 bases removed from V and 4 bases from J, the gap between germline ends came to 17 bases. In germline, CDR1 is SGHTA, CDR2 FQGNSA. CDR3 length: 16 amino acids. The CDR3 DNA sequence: TGTGCCAGCAGCTTAATGAGGGCAGGGGATGTCTATGGCTACACCTTC. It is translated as CASSLMRAGDVYGYTF.

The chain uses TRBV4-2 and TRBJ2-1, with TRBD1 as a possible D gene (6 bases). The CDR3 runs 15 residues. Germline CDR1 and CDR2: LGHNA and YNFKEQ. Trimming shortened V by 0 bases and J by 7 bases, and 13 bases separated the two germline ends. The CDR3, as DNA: TGTGCCAGCAGCCAAGAAGGTACAGGGCCAAATGAGCAGTTCTTC. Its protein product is CASSQEGTGPNEQFF.

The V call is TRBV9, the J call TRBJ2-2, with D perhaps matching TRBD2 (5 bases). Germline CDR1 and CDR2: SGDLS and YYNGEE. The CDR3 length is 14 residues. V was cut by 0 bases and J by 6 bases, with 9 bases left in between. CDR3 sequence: CASSVGGYPGELFF. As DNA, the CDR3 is TGTGCCAGCAGCGTAGGAGGGTATCCCGGGGAGCTGTTTTTT. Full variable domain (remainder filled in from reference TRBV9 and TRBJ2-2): DSGVTQTPKHLITATGQRVTLRCSPRSGDLSVYWYQQSLDQGLQFLIQYYNGEERAKGNILERFSAQQFPDLHSELNLSSLELGDSALYFCASSVGGYPGELFFGEGSRLTVL.

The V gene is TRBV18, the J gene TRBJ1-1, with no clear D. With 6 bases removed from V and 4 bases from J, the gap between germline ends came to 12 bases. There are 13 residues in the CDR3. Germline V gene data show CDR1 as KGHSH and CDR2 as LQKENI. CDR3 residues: CASSLGGSTEAFF. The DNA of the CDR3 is TGTGCCAGCTCTCTAGGAGGGAGCACTGAAGCTTTCTTT.

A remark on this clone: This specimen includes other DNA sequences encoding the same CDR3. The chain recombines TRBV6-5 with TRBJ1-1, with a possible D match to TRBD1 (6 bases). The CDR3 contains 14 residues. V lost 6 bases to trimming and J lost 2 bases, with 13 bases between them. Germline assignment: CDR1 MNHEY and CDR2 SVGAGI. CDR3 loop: CASSQQGSNTEAFF. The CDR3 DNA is TGTGCCAGCAGCCAACAGGGATCCAACACTGAAGCTTTCTTT.

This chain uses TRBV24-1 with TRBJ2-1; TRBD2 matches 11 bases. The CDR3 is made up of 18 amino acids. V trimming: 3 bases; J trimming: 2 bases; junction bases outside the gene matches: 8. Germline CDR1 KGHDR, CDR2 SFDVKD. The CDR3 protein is CATSDVAGGPLAYNEQFF. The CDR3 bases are TGTGCCACCAGTGATGTAGCGGGAGGGCCGTTAGCCTACAATGAGCAGTTCTTC.

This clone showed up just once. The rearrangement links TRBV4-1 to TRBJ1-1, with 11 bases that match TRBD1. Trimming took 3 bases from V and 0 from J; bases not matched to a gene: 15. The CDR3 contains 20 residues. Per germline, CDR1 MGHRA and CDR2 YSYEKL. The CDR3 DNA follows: TGCGCCAGCAGCCACCGGACAGGGGGCTCAGAGCGGGGGATGAACACTGAAGCTTTCTTT. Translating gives CASSHRTGGSERGMNTEAFF.

The CDR3 DNA reads as TGTGCCAGTAGTATCCTCTTGAACACTGAAGCTTTCTTT. This gives the protein CASSILLNTEAFF. The rearrangement uses TRBV19 and TRBJ1-1, with D unclear. Per the germline V gene, CDR1 is LNHDA and CDR2 is SQIVND (reference sequence). The length of the CDR3 is 13 residues. Trimming pared 3 bases from V and 0 bases from J, leaving 5 bases between.

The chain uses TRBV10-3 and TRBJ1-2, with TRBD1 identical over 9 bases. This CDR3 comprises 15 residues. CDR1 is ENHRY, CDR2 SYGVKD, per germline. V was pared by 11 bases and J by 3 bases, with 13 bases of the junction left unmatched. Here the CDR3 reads CAASYSGQGDYGYTF. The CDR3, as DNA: TGTGCCGCCTCTTACTCGGGACAGGGCGACTATGGCTACACCTTC.

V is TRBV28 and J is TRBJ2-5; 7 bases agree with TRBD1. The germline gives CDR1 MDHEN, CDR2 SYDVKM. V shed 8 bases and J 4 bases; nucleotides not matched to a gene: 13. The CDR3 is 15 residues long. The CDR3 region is CASSGVQQGTETQYF. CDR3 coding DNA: TGTGCCAGCTCTGGGGTTCAACAGGGGACAGAGACCCAGTACTTC.

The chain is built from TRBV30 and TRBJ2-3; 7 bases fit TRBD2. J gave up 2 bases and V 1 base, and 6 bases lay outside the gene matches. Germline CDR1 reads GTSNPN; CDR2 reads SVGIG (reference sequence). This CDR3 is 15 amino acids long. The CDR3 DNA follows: TGTGCCTGGAGTGAGTCTAGCGGCACCACAGATACGCAGTATTTT. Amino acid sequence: CAWSESSGTTDTQYF.

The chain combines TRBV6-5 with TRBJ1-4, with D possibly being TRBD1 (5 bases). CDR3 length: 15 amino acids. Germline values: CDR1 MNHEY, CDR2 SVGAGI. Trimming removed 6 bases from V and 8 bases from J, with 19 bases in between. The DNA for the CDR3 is TGTGCCAGCAGCCGGTTCTATGGGGAGGGGGAAAAACTGTTTTTT. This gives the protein CASSRFYGEGEKLFF.

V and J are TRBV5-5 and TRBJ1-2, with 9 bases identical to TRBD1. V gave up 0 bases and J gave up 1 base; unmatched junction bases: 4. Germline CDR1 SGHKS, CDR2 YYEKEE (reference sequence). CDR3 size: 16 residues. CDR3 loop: CASSLDGTGYNYGYTF. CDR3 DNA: TGTGCCAGCAGCTTGGACGGGACAGGGTATAACTATGGCTACACCTTC.

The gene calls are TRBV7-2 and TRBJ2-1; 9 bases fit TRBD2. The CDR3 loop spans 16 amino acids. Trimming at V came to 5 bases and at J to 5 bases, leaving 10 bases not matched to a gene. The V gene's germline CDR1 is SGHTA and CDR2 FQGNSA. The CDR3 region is CASSPISGRSNNEQFF. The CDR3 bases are TGTGCCAGCAGCCCCATTAGCGGGAGAAGTAACAATGAGCAGTTCTTC.

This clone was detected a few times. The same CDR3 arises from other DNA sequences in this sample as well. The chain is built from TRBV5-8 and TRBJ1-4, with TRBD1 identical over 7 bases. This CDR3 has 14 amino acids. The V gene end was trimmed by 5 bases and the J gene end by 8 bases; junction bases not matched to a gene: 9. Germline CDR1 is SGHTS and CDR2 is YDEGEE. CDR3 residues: CASSPTGRREKLFF. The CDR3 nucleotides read TGTGCCAGCAGTCCGACAGGGAGACGAGAAAAACTGTTTTTT.